The 32 T cell receptor beta chains reported below all come from one sample, sequenced in a study of blood T cells in healthy people across ages (dated by TCRdb to the mid-2010s). The protocol used for the library was 5' RACE. The reads were generated on an Illumina HiSeq 2500. A second about 7 to 12 cycle PCR used a sample-barcoded 5' primer and a J-beta primer mix. In TCRdb, the public reads were trimmed at Q25 with fastp and aligned with MiXCR, with productive beta chains retained. Every entry covers one CDR3 protein and lists the most common genes and DNA from its rows. Within this sample are 1.5 million or so distinct CDR3 sequences, with less than 45% of them counted one time only. Of the sample, about 3.8% falls within the top ten clones. The sample taken for sequencing was blood. The receptors shown here come from a woman aged 18-29 years in good health.

The V and J genes are TRBV4-2 and TRBJ2-4, with D uncertain. Near its end, the DNA agrees better with TRBJ2-7, so the J call may be wrong. CDR3 length equals 14 residues. Germline V CDR1 and CDR2: LGHNA, YNFKEQ. Here the CDR3 DNA reads TGTGCCAGCAGCCAAGAGTTTCTCTACTACGAGCAGTACTTC. Protein: CASSQEFLYYEQYF.

V and J are TRBV27 and TRBJ1-4; D remains ambiguous. The CDR3 has 14 amino acids. Trimming pared 1 base from V and 7 bases from J, leaving 10 bases between. Looked up from germline, CDR1 is MNHEY and CDR2 is SMNVEV (reference sequence). In DNA, the CDR3 is TGTGCCAGCAGTTTATTAGGGTTTAGTGAAAAACTGTTTTTT. It specifies CASSLLGFSEKLFF.

The rearrangement links TRBV2 to TRBJ2-7; 7 bases agree with TRBD2. This CDR3 contains 13 residues. Germline trimming cut 8 bases from V and 7 bases from J; bases unmatched to any gene: 11. Per the germline V gene, CDR1 is SNHLY and CDR2 is FYNNEI. CDR3 DNA sequence: TGTGCCAGCTTCGGGAGGACCTACAATGAGCAGTACTTC. Residues: CASFGRTYNEQYF.

This clonotype was counted many times. Mismatch with germline at one junction end may stem from a read error. This chain links TRBV7-2 with TRBJ1-5, with D hard to call. Per the germline V gene, CDR1 is SGHTA and CDR2 is FQGNSA. The CDR3 covers 13 residues. The CDR3 DNA is TGCGCCAGCAGCTTAGTAGTAGATCAGCCCCAGCATTTT. Protein: CASSLVVDQPQHF.

This clonotype was seen a few times. The V call is TRBV5-1, the J call TRBJ1-4; D is undetermined. CDR1 is SGHRS and CDR2 is YFSETQ in the germline V gene. Trimming removed 4 bases at V and 0 bases at J, with 10 bases between. The CDR3 contains 15 residues. Here the CDR3 DNA reads TGCGCCAGCAGCCCACCCGCCTCAACTAATGAAAAACTGTTTTTT. Translating it yields CASSPPASTNEKLFF.

The chain employs TRBV20-1 and TRBJ1-2, with D perhaps matching TRBD1 (5 bases). The CDR3 runs to 13 residues. The V gene lost 3 bases and the J gene lost 4 bases, with 12 bases spanning the gap. Germline CDR1 DFQATT, CDR2 SNEGSKA (reference sequence). CDR3 DNA sequence: TGCAGTGCTAGCGGCCAGGGACCCTATGGCTACACCTTC. Residues: CSASGQGPYGYTF.

This clonotype has just a few counts. The V gene is TRBV5-1, the J gene TRBJ1-1; TRBD1 might be the D (6 bases). The CDR3 runs to 16 residues. Trimming removed 3 bases at V and 0 bases at J, with 15 bases between. Germline V lookup: CDR1 SGHRS, CDR2 YFSETQ. The CDR3 reads CASSWDTLSMNTEAFF. In DNA form, the CDR3 reads TGCGCCAGCAGCTGGGACACCCTAAGTATGAACACTGAAGCTTTCTTT.

The chain is built from TRBV11-2 and TRBJ2-7; D might be TRBD2 (6 bases). V was clipped by 1 base and J by 2 bases, with 15 bases between them. Germline V gene sequence: CDR1 SGHAT, CDR2 FQNNGV. This CDR3 contains 16 residues. CDR3 sequence (DNA): TGTGCCAGCAGCTTAGGGGTCAGCGGACTAACCTACGAGCAGTACTTC. This encodes CASSLGVSGLTYEQYF.

The rearrangement links TRBV6-1 to TRBJ2-5; D is ambiguous. The CDR3 loop spans 15 amino acids. Germline CDR1 is MNHNS and CDR2 is SASEGT. V dropped 8 bases and J dropped 1 base, with 17 bases sitting between them. The CDR3 spells CASLRGITTQETQYF. The DNA of the CDR3 is TGTGCCAGCCTCCGCGGCATAACTACCCAAGAGACCCAGTACTTC.

This clonotype was detected only a few times. The chain joins TRBV27 to TRBJ2-2; the D is unclear. Germline V lookup: CDR1 MNHEY, CDR2 SMNVEV (reference sequence). This CDR3 has 11 residues. V shed 6 bases and J shed 5 bases, with 4 bases lying between them. The CDR3, as DNA: TGTGCCAGCAGATGGACCGGGGAGCTGTTTTTT. Its protein is CASRWTGELFF.

This clonotype was seen a few times. The junction departs from germline at one end; a sequencing error may be responsible. J is TRBJ1-4 and V is TRBV25-1; D ambiguous. This CDR3 spans 15 amino acids. Germline V lookup: CDR1 MGHDK, CDR2 SYGVNS. The DNA for the CDR3 is TGTGCCAGCAGCGAAGGCCGTCCCACATCGGAAAAGCTGTTTTTT. Translated: CASSEGRPTSEKLFF. The full variable domain, with the rest looked up from reference TRBV25-1 and TRBJ1-4, is EADIYQTPRYLVIGTGKKITLECSQTMGHDKMYWYQQDPGMELHLIHYSYGVNSTEKGDLSSESTVSRIRTEHFPLTLESARPSHTSQYLCASSEGRPTSEKLFFGSGTQLSVL.

The CDR3 coding sequence is TGTGCCAGCAGTGCCGGGACTGCCACAGAGCAGTACTTC. Its translation: CASSAGTATEQYF. The chain has TRBV12-3 or TRBV12-4 and TRBJ2-4, with a tentative D call TRBD2 (6 bases). V lost 5 bases and J 13 bases, leaving 18 bases between the germline ends. This CDR3 is 13 amino acids long.

The rearrangement uses TRBV9 and TRBJ2-1; D is perhaps TRBD2 (5 bases). TRBJ2-7 explains the end of the DNA better; the J call may be wrong. CDR1 is SGDLS, CDR2 YYNGEE, per germline. The length of the CDR3 is 17 residues. CDR3 region: CASSVALGASPYNEQYF. The CDR3 DNA sequence: TGTGCCAGCAGCGTAGCGTTGGGAGCGAGCCCCTACAATGAGCAGTACTTC.

The chain has TRBV9 and TRBJ2-4; TRBD2 is a possible D gene (6 bases). Trimming stripped 0 bases from V and 0 bases from J, with 13 bases between. Germline V lookup: CDR1 SGDLS, CDR2 YYNGEE. This CDR3 is 17 amino acids long. CDR3: CASSVGAIAVAKNIQYF. DNA for the CDR3: TGTGCCAGCAGCGTAGGAGCGATAGCGGTAGCCAAAAACATTCAGTACTTC.

V usage is TRBV12-3 or TRBV12-4 and J usage is TRBJ2-7; 14 bases are shared with TRBD2. The tail of the sequence fits TRBJ2-5 better, so the J call may be wrong. The CDR3 extends over 14 amino acids. This CDR3 is CASRQTSGGGTQYF. Written as DNA, the CDR3 is TGTGCCAGCAGGCAGACTAGCGGGGGGGGGACCCAGTACTTC.

The V call is TRBV20-1, the J call TRBJ1-2; the D is unclear. The germline V and J ends were trimmed by 6 bases and 0 bases, with 11 bases remaining between them. This CDR3 is 13 amino acids long. The germline V gene has CDR1 DFQATT and CDR2 SNEGSKA (reference sequence). The CDR3 bases are TGCAGTGCCCAAAGGACGGCTAACTATGGCTACACCTTC. It translates to CSAQRTANYGYTF.

The rearrangement uses TRBV19 and TRBJ1-2, with 7 bases matching TRBD1. Germline loops: CDR1 LNHDA, CDR2 SQIVND (reference sequence). The V gene end was trimmed by 6 bases and the J gene end by 8 bases; junction bases not matched to a gene: 9. The CDR3 sequence is 13 residues long. The CDR3 region has the DNA TGTGCCAGTAGGCGCTGGGACAGTAGCGGCTACACCTTC. It translates to CASRRWDSSGYTF.

The gene calls are TRBV7-9 and TRBJ2-7, with 7 bases aligning to TRBD1. This CDR3 has 15 amino acids. V trimming: 3 bases; J trimming: 7 bases; junction bases outside the gene matches: 12. Germline V lookup: CDR1 SEHNR, CDR2 FQNEAQ (reference sequence). CDR3 sequence: CASSLGNFDREEQYF. CDR3 coding DNA: TGTGCCAGCAGCTTGGGAAATTTCGACAGGGAAGAGCAGTACTTC.

This chain links TRBV11-2 with TRBJ2-5, with TRBD2 identical over 7 bases. The end of the DNA is better explained by TRBJ2-7, so the J call may be wrong. Germline-derived CDR1 and CDR2 are SGHAT and FQNNGV. The CDR3 extends over 14 amino acids. The CDR3 DNA reads TGTGCCAGCAGCGGCCTAGCGGCAGCCTACGAGCAGTACTTC. It is translated as CASSGLAAAYEQYF.

The sample holds a few counts of this clonotype. This chain uses TRBV28 with TRBJ2-4; TRBD1 or TRBD2 may be the D gene (6 bases each). The CDR3 is made up of 15 amino acids. V lost 8 bases and J 2 bases, leaving 16 bases between the germline ends. Looked up from germline, CDR1 is MDHEN and CDR2 is SYDVKM. CDR3 sequence reads: CASAEGDVTKNIQYF. CDR3 in DNA: TGTGCCAGCGCGGAGGGGGACGTGACCAAAAACATTCAGTACTTC.

The V and J genes are TRBV27 and TRBJ2-1; 13 bases align to TRBD2. Trimming at V came to 0 bases and at J to 8 bases, leaving 10 bases not matched to a gene. The length of the CDR3 is 18 residues. Germline V CDR1 and CDR2: MNHEY, SMNVEV (reference sequence). This CDR3 is CASSLSVVGLAGEDEQFF. The CDR3 DNA follows: TGTGCCAGCAGTTTATCTGTTGTCGGACTAGCGGGAGAGGATGAGCAGTTCTTC.

The chain is built from TRBV14 and TRBJ2-7; D is perhaps TRBD1 (5 bases). The germline V gene has CDR1 SGHDN and CDR2 FVKESK. The CDR3 spans 16 residues. The V and J ends lost 6 bases and 1 base respectively, with 19 bases between them. CDR3 nucleotide sequence: TGTGCCAGCAGTCATCCTTGGGGCAGCCCGTCCTACGAGCAGTACTTC. Its translation is CASSHPWGSPSYEQYF.

This clonotype was counted between two and nine times. The rearrangement links TRBV2 to TRBJ2-7, with D possibly matching TRBD1 (5 bases). The ends were cut back, 3 bases at V and 4 bases at J, with 13 bases in the middle. The CDR3 has 14 amino acids. From germline, CDR1 is SNHLY and CDR2 FYNNEI. CDR3: CASSDQGMGYEQYF. CDR3 sequence (DNA): TGTGCCAGCAGTGACCAGGGCATGGGTTACGAGCAGTACTTC.

The chain combines TRBV12-3 or TRBV12-4 with TRBJ2-5, with TRBD1 matching 9 bases. This CDR3 spans 16 amino acids. Trimming removed 4 bases from V and 11 bases from J; junction bases left unmatched: 17. CDR3: CASSSPRDRATNEQYF. In DNA, the CDR3 is TGTGCCAGCAGTTCCCCCCGGGACAGGGCGACCAATGAGCAGTACTTC.

This chain uses TRBV29-1 with TRBJ2-3, with TRBD2 matching over 8 bases. The CDR3 loop spans 14 amino acids. Germline assignment: CDR1 SQVTM and CDR2 ANQGSEA. This CDR3 is CSTNGGEGLDTQYF. In DNA, the CDR3 is TGCAGTACCAACGGGGGGGAGGGTTTAGATACGCAGTATTTT.

This clonotype was seen more than once but under ten times. The chain joins TRBV9 to TRBJ2-3; either TRBD1 or TRBD2 may fit D (5 bases each). CDR1 is SGDLS and CDR2 is YYNGEE in the germline V gene. The V end lost 6 bases, the J end lost 4 bases, and 18 bases lay between the germline ends. This CDR3 region has 15 residues. CDR3 coding DNA: TGTGCCAGCAAACGGGACCCCCGTGAGGCAGATACGCAGTATTTT. Its protein product is CASKRDPREADTQYF. The complete variable domain, with remaining parts taken from reference TRBV9 and TRBJ2-3, reads DSGVTQTPKHLITATGQRVTLRCSPRSGDLSVYWYQQSLDQGLQFLIQYYNGEERAKGNILERFSAQQFPDLHSELNLSSLELGDSALYFCASKRDPREADTQYFGPGTRLTVL.

The chain carries TRBV10-3 and TRBJ2-7, with unresolved D. The CDR3 loop spans 12 amino acids. Trimming shortened V by 1 base and J by 4 bases, and 5 bases separated the two germline ends. The V gene's germline CDR1 is ENHRY and CDR2 SYGVKD. The CDR3 here is CAISEFKYEQYF. DNA for the CDR3: TGTGCCATCAGTGAGTTTAAGTACGAGCAGTACTTC.

This chain joins TRBV29-1 and TRBJ2-1; 7 positions match TRBD1. CDR3 size: 14 residues. Per germline, CDR1 SQVTM and CDR2 ANQGSEA. The V segment lost 5 bases and the J segment 0 bases; nucleotides outside the gene matches: 4. Here the CDR3 DNA reads TGCAGCGTTCGGACAGGACCCTCCTACAATGAGCAGTTCTTC. Residues: CSVRTGPSYNEQFF.

The chain combines TRBV29-1 with TRBJ2-5, with D perhaps TRBD2 (5 bases). Between the trimmed V and J ends, which lost 7 bases and 2 bases, there was a span of 20 bases. This CDR3 is built from 15 residues. Germline loops: CDR1 SQVTM, CDR2 ANQGSEA. The CDR3: CSGKRATEKQETQYF. The CDR3 nucleotides are TGCAGCGGGAAGAGGGCCACCGAGAAGCAAGAGACCCAGTACTTC. Filled out from reference TRBV29-1 and TRBJ2-5, the complete variable domain reads SAVISQKPSRDICQRGTSLTIQCQVDSQVTMMFWYRQQPGQSLTLIATANQGSEATYESGFVIDKFPISRPNLTFSTLTVSNMSPEDSSIYLCSGKRATEKQETQYFGPGTRLLVL.

The chain has TRBV7-3 and TRBJ1-2; D is undetermined. The CDR3 is 16 amino acids. CDR1 and CDR2 from the germline V gene are SGHTA and FQGTGA. Trimming pared 5 bases from V and 0 bases from J, leaving 16 bases between. The CDR3 DNA reads as TGTGCCAGCAGCCCCGGGCGGCCGATCGCTAACTATGGCTACACCTTC. As protein: CASSPGRPIANYGYTF.

This clonotype occurred a few times. The chain uses TRBV12-3 or TRBV12-4 and TRBJ2-1, with 7 bases matching TRBD1. J was trimmed by 4 bases and V by 5 bases; bases with no gene match: 5. CDR3 length: 14 residues. The CDR3, as DNA: TGTGCCAGCAGTGCCCGACAGGGATACAATGAGCAGTTCTTC. Residues: CASSARQGYNEQFF.

The gene calls are TRBV30 and TRBJ1-6, with D unresolved. CDR1 is GTSNPN and CDR2 is SVGIG in the germline V gene (reference sequence). V lost 3 bases, J lost 5 bases, and 8 bases lay in between. There are 13 residues in the CDR3. In DNA, the CDR3 is TGTGCCTGGAGCCTGCAGAATAATTCACCCCTCCACTTT. Translated, it gives CAWSLQNNSPLHF.